The text below deals with one T cell receptor beta chain. Other nucleotide sequences in the sample specify the same CDR3. This specimen belongs to a study of OX40 agonist ivuxolimab in advanced cancers. As for the study in general: Cancers in dose escalation were hepatocellular, melanoma, renal cell and head and neck. Subjects had a mean age of about 57 years, with a range of about 23 to 79; around 80% were male.

Prior autoimmune disease or systemic immunosuppression barred patients. Germline values: CDR1 SGDLS, CDR2 YYNGEE. CDR3 length equals 13 residues. Between the trimmed V and J ends, which lost 0 bases and 7 bases, there was a span of 7 bases. The data were produced by immunoSEQ multiplex PCR, yet TCRdb's version contains in-frame clones alone and is incomplete. The sample lists about 80,000 clones, nearly 95% occurring once. The V call is TRBV9, the J call TRBJ2-2, with a possible D match to TRBD2 (5 bases). This specimen was CD4+ or CD8+ T cells sorted from blood, taken in a trial of the OX40 agonist ivuxolimab. The TCR originated in an adult with an advanced solid tumor such as melanoma, head and neck, liver or kidney cancer. CDR3 region: CASSVGGVGELFF. CDR3 in DNA: TGTGCCAGCAGCGTAGGGGGAGTCGGGGAGCTGTTTTTT.